Shown below are 8 T cell receptor beta chains from a single sample sequenced in a study of Graves' ophthalmopathy and Graves' hyperthyroidism. The study amplified TCR beta CDR3 regions using RNA transcripts. HTBI primers served in a first-round RT-PCR, which a second-round multiplex PCR followed. From the multiplex PCR reads, TCRdb called clonotypes with MiXCR, one entry per CDR3 protein. The data hold roughly 410,000 distinct CDR3 sequences, with roughly 15% observed a single time. The sequencing sample was made of peripheral blood. These receptors were obtained from a woman aged 18 to 35 with stable Graves' hyperthyroidism.

This clonotype was observed many times. This chain links TRBV9 with TRBJ2-5; the D gene is possibly TRBD2 (7 bases). The CDR3 totals 16 residues. CDR1 and CDR2 from the germline V gene are SGDLS and YYNGEE. Trimming pared 0 bases from V and 4 bases from J, leaving 16 bases between. CDR3 protein: CASSVEGGLSAETQYF. In nucleotides, the CDR3 is TGTGCCAGCAGCGTAGAAGGGGGACTATCGGCAGAGACCCAGTACTTC.

This clonotype was observed many times. V and J are TRBV4-2 and TRBJ1-2; TRBD1 matches 8 bases. This CDR3 spans 15 amino acids. J lost 5 bases, V lost 2 bases, and 7 bases had no gene match. Germline V gene lookup returns CDR1 LGHNA and CDR2 YNFKEQ. CDR3 amino acids: CASSQSQGAQYGYTF. The CDR3 DNA reads as TGTGCCAGCAGCCAATCCCAGGGGGCGCAGTATGGCTACACCTTC.

This clonotype was counted at least ten times. The rearrangement joins TRBV2 to TRBJ1-2; TRBD1 is a possible D gene (6 bases). The CDR3 covers 12 residues. Trimming removed 8 bases from V and 4 bases from J, with 11 bases in between. Germline V CDR1 and CDR2: SNHLY, FYNNEI. CDR3 region: CASPGQTYGYTF. As DNA, the CDR3 is TGTGCCAGCCCGGGACAAACCTATGGCTACACCTTC.

This clonotype was detected many times. This chain links TRBV2 with TRBJ1-1, with 10 bases matching TRBD1. V lost 6 bases, J lost 4 bases, and 5 bases stayed unmatched. From germline, CDR1 is SNHLY and CDR2 FYNNEI. The CDR3 covers 14 residues. CDR3 coding DNA: TGTGCCAGCAGACAGGGACAGGGGAGCACTGAAGCTTTCTTT. Its protein product is CASRQGQGSTEAFF.

This clonotype has at least ten counts. The V gene is TRBV20-1, the J gene TRBJ1-2; TRBD1 matches 7 bases. The CDR3 loop spans 11 amino acids. The germline gives CDR1 DFQATT, CDR2 SNEGSKA (reference sequence). Unmatched junction bases numbered 5, after V lost 6 bases and J lost 7 bases. Here the CDR3 DNA reads TGCAGTGCCAAGGGGACAGCTGGCTACACCTTC. It translates to CSAKGTAGYTF.

This clonotype appeared many times. The chain uses TRBV4-1 and TRBJ1-6, with D unclear. CDR1 is MGHRA and CDR2 is YSYEKL in the germline V gene. The CDR3 sequence is 14 residues long. Trimming removed 1 base at V and 7 bases at J, with 8 bases between. The CDR3 reads CASSQVYGNSPLHF. CDR3 nucleotide sequence: TGCGCCAGCAGCCAAGTGTACGGCAATTCACCCCTCCACTTT.

On this clonotype: This sequence may be a read error, since a much larger clone differs from it by one base. V and J are TRBV6-5 and TRBJ2-4; the D gene is possibly TRBD1 (6 bases). CDR3 length: 15 amino acids. The germline V gene has CDR1 MNHEY and CDR2 SVGAGI. The CDR3 region is CASSYDGTTKNIKYF. CDR3 in DNA: TGTGCCAGCAGTTATGATGGGACAACCAAAAACATTAAGTACTTC.

The sample holds one count of this clonotype. This chain connects TRBV4-1 to TRBJ2-2, with D perhaps given as TRBD1 or TRBD2 (5 bases each). Trimming took off 1 base at V and 5 bases at J, with 20 bases between the two ends. The CDR3 length is 18 residues. Germline CDR1 and CDR2: MGHRA and YSYEKL. The CDR3 DNA reads as TGCGCCAGCAGCCAAGCCGGAGGCAGGGAACTGTGGACCGGGGAGCTGTTTTTT. This gives the protein CASSQAGGRELWTGELFF.